These 18 T cell receptor beta chains were sequenced from one sample in a study of T-cell reconstitution after alpha-beta-depleted transplantation in children. Construction of the TCRbeta library involved unique molecular identifiers. TCRdb processed the PCR reads anew with MiXCR; each CDR3 protein has one entry. The sample consists of hundreds of thousands of distinct CDR3 sequences, about 31% of them appearing once. This sample comprised PBMCs from the stem cell graft donor, obtained from the stem cell graft. These receptors were collected from a human donor who donated a stem cell graft to a child with aplastic anemia.

This clonotype was detected only a few times. This chain connects TRBV10-3 to TRBJ2-1, with D possibly matching TRBD2 (5 bases). This CDR3 spans 15 amino acids. Germline V lookup: CDR1 ENHRY, CDR2 SYGVKD. V was shortened by 2 bases and J by 6 bases, with 14 bases between the two germline ends. Here the CDR3 reads CAISETEGYFNEQFF. CDR3 coding DNA: TGTGCCATCAGTGAGACCGAGGGCTATTTCAATGAGCAGTTCTTC.

A few counts support this clonotype. The rearrangement joins TRBV6-2 or TRBV6-3 to TRBJ2-5, with TRBD1 matching 8 bases. The CDR3 contains 16 residues. Germline V gives CDR1 MNHEY, CDR2 SVGEGT. The J segment lost 1 base and the V segment lost 3 bases, leaving 7 bases of the junction unmatched. CDR3 nucleotide sequence: TGTGCCAGCAGTTATTCCGGGACAGGATTCCAAGAGACCCAGTACTTC. Its protein is CASSYSGTGFQETQYF.

The J gene is TRBJ2-1, the V gene TRBV4-3; D may be TRBD1 (5 bases). Germline CDR1 and CDR2: LGHNA and YSLEER. The CDR3 loop spans 17 amino acids. Trimming cost V 5 bases and J 9 bases, with 26 bases left between them. The CDR3 loop is CASSTALRARLSVEQFF. In nucleotides, the CDR3 is TGCGCCAGCAGCACCGCTCTCAGGGCCAGGCTCAGTGTTGAGCAGTTCTTC.

This clonotype was counted between two and nine times. V is TRBV4-2 and J is TRBJ2-1; 9 bases are a match to TRBD2. From germline, CDR1 is LGHNA and CDR2 YNFKEQ. The junction had 18 bases not matched to a gene; V was cut back by 2 bases and J by 1 base. CDR3 length: 21 amino acids. This CDR3 is CASSQHPGSSGSTHSYNEQFF. For the CDR3, the DNA is TGTGCCAGCAGCCAACATCCGGGTAGTAGCGGGAGTACCCATTCCTACAATGAGCAGTTCTTC.

This clonotype was detected only a few times. J is TRBJ2-7 and V is TRBV20-1; tentative D call: TRBD2 (6 bases). Per germline, CDR1 DFQATT and CDR2 SNEGSKA (reference sequence). The V end lost 4 bases, the J end lost 6 bases, and 22 bases lay between the germline ends. The CDR3 has 15 amino acids. CDR3 region: CSAKGGTGVSSEQYV. The CDR3 bases are TGCAGTGCTAAAGGTGGGACGGGAGTATCTTCCGAGCAGTACGTC.

V gene TRBV20-1 combines with J gene TRBJ2-7; D gene ambiguous. The CDR3 covers 12 residues. V lost 3 bases to trimming and J lost 3 bases, with 9 bases between them. From germline, CDR1 is DFQATT and CDR2 SNEGSKA (reference sequence). CDR3 sequence: CSASPLDYEQYF. For the CDR3, the DNA is TGCAGTGCTAGTCCTCTAGACTACGAGCAGTACTTC.

This chain connects TRBV13 to TRBJ1-1; 9 bases map to TRBD1. The CDR3 has 16 residues. Per germline, CDR1 PRHDT and CDR2 FYEKMQ (reference sequence). The ends lost 5 bases at V and 5 bases at J; junction bases unmatched: 12. Written as DNA, the CDR3 is TGTGCCAGCAGCCCAGGAGGCAAACAGGGGGCAACTGAAGCTTTCTTT. Its protein is CASSPGGKQGATEAFF.

This clonotype has more than one count but fewer than ten. V and J are TRBV6-2 or TRBV6-3 and TRBJ2-7; possible D gene TRBD1, 5 bases. V shed 9 bases and J shed 0 bases, with 12 bases lying between them. Germline V CDR1 and CDR2: MNHEY, SVGEGT. The CDR3 totals 13 residues. The CDR3 spells CASNRIDSYEQYF. The CDR3 coding sequence is TGTGCCAGTAACAGGATCGACTCCTACGAGCAGTACTTC.

The V call is TRBV7-9, the J call TRBJ2-1; 11 nucleotides agree with TRBD1. The V segment lost 1 base and the J segment 8 bases; nucleotides outside the gene matches: 7. The CDR3 loop spans 16 amino acids. The germline V gene has CDR1 SEHNR and CDR2 FQNEAQ (reference sequence). The DNA for the CDR3 is TGTGCCAGCAGCTTAGTGGTCCGGACAGGGGGCTATGAGCAGTTCTTC. Amino acids: CASSLVVRTGGYEQFF.

V gene TRBV6-5 combines with J gene TRBJ2-4; 8 bases map to TRBD2. The CDR3 consists of 18 residues. Germline V gene data show CDR1 as MNHEY and CDR2 as SVGAGI. V dropped 0 bases and J dropped 0; count of bases not matched to a gene: 7. CDR3 DNA sequence: TGTGCCAGCAGTTACTCCACGGGGCTAGCGGGAGCCAAAAACATTCAGTACTTC. Its protein product is CASSYSTGLAGAKNIQYF.

The chain couples TRBV18 to TRBJ1-1, with unresolved D. The CDR3 is 14 amino acids. V was pared by 2 bases and J by 2 bases, with 9 bases between. The germline gives CDR1 KGHSH, CDR2 LQKENI. This CDR3 reads CASSPMVDNTEAFF. The CDR3 DNA sequence: TGTGCCAGCTCACCAATGGTAGACAACACTGAAGCTTTCTTT.

The V and J genes are TRBV12-3 or TRBV12-4 and TRBJ2-1; 12 nucleotides match TRBD2. V shed 5 bases, J shed 5 bases, and the junction held 10 bases outside the gene matches. The CDR3 is 17 amino acids. DNA for the CDR3: TGTGCCAGCAGTCCACTAGCGGGAGGCCCTTCGCACAATGAGCAGTTCTTC. This sequence encodes CASSPLAGGPSHNEQFF.

This clonotype showed up many times. The CDR3 coding sequence is TGTGCCGTGAGGGGCTTGGAATTTTATGGCTACACCTTC. This codes for CAVRGLEFYGYTF. The chain carries TRBV6-1 and TRBJ1-2; D perhaps matches TRBD1 (5 bases). V lost 11 bases, J lost 5 bases, and 18 bases lay in between. The CDR3 contains 13 residues. CDR1 MNHNS and CDR2 SASEGT come from the germline V gene.

Ten or more counts support this clonotype. V gene TRBV7-3 combines with J gene TRBJ1-5, with TRBD1 as a possible D gene (5 bases). The CDR3 loop spans 19 amino acids. Looked up from germline, CDR1 is SGHTA and CDR2 is FQGTGA. Trimming took 5 bases from V and 0 from J, leaving 23 bases between them. CDR3 in DNA: TGTGCCAGCAGCCGAACTCCGACAGCTTCTAACGATAGCAATCAGCCCCAGCATTTT. Protein sequence: CASSRTPTASNDSNQPQHF.

The chain is built from TRBV6-1 and TRBJ2-3, with TRBD1 matching over 11 bases. With V trimmed by 6 bases and J by 1 base, 6 bases remained unmatched. The CDR3 spans 16 residues. CDR1 is MNHNS and CDR2 is SASEGT in the germline V gene. The CDR3 sequence is CASRIRGQGGTDTQYF. CDR3 nucleotide sequence: TGTGCCAGCAGAATTAGGGGACAGGGGGGCACAGATACGCAGTATTTT.

The gene calls are TRBV6-2 or TRBV6-3 and TRBJ1-5, with 8 bases identical to TRBD1. V gave up 6 bases and J gave up 4 bases; unmatched junction bases: 8. CDR1 and CDR2 from the germline V gene are MNHEY and SVGEGT. This CDR3 contains 15 residues. The CDR3 reads CASSLRDRRNQPQHF. The DNA for the CDR3 is TGTGCCAGCAGCCTCCGGGACAGGCGGAATCAGCCCCAGCATTTT.

This sequence joins TRBV27 and TRBJ1-1; possibly TRBD1 for D (5 bases). V gave up 5 bases and J gave up 1 base, with 14 bases separating them. The CDR3 totals 15 residues. The V gene's germline CDR1 is MNHEY and CDR2 SMNVEV (reference sequence). The CDR3 sequence: CASSPRDGPNTEAFF. The CDR3 nucleotides read TGTGCCAGCAGTCCTCGGGACGGCCCGAACACTGAAGCTTTCTTT.

This chain connects TRBV5-6 to TRBJ2-1, with 8 nucleotides matching TRBD2. After removal of 2 bases from V and 7 bases from J, the junction contained 11 bases not matched to a gene. In germline, CDR1 is SGHDT, CDR2 YYEEEE. CDR3 size: 16 residues. The CDR3 here is CASSFTGRDFINEQFF. DNA for the CDR3: TGTGCCAGCAGCTTTACCGGGAGGGACTTTATAAATGAGCAGTTCTTC.